Reported below is one TCR beta chain. Antigen: not known. V was trimmed by 7 bases and J by 2 bases, leaving 15 bases between them. Germline CDR1 SEHNR, CDR2 FQNEAQ (reference sequence). This CDR3 has 14 amino acids. The data derive from a study of radiation and T cells in renal cell carcinoma. Study-wide results and caveats: Pretreatment tumor biopsies were lacking, so baseline clonotypes are unknown. From baseline, blood top tumor clonotypes peaked at 2 weeks post-radiation.

Described time point: blood 2 weeks post-SBRT. Treatment given: 15 Gy SBRT to primary tumor, nephrectomy 4 weeks later. Blood was sampled at baseline, 2 weeks and 4 weeks after SBRT. The method was immunoSEQ multiplex PCR; TCRdb's version includes in-frame clones alone and lacks a portion of them. The sample includes roughly 130,000 clones, approximately 75% of them seen just once. The receptor was isolated from a woman in her sixties with renal cell carcinoma. J is TRBJ2-7 and V is TRBV7-9, with TRBD2 as a possible D gene (5 bases). Sequencing was performed on blood, taken from a patient whose treatment included radiotherapy and nephrectomy. DNA of the CDR3: TGTGCCAGCACCCAGGACTCAAATCCCTACGAGCAGTACTTC. It is translated as CASTQDSNPYEQYF.